One sample yielded the 6 T cell receptor beta chains listed below, sequenced in a study of cytomegalovirus exposure and HLA in healthy donors. In the PCR, 60 Vbeta and 13 Jbeta primers were used. Sequencing was performed with immunoSEQ multiplex PCR; in TCRdb, only in-frame clones are kept and a portion is missing. The sample has roughly 230,000 clones; 85% to 95% are singletons. The sample comprised PBMCs. The source is a girl aged 2-10 years in good health and CMV-seronegative.

The genes are TRBV6-5 and TRBJ1-2; a possible D gene is TRBD1 (6 bases). Germline V CDR1 and CDR2: MNHEY, SVGAGI. The CDR3 length is 13 residues. Trimming removed 7 bases from V and 7 bases from J, with 16 bases in between. CDR3 residues: CASKAGDAVGYTF. In DNA, the CDR3 is TGTGCCAGCAAGGCAGGGGATGCGGTTGGCTACACCTTC.

This chain links TRBV19 with TRBJ1-4; 7 bases line up with TRBD1. Unmatched junction bases numbered 1, after V lost 0 bases and J lost 3 bases. CDR3 size: 15 residues. Per the germline V gene, CDR1 is LNHDA and CDR2 is SQIVND (reference sequence). CDR3 amino acids: CASSIETGPNEKLFF. CDR3 in DNA: TGTGCCAGTAGTATAGAGACAGGGCCTAATGAAAAACTGTTTTTT.

The chain uses TRBV5-1 and TRBJ2-3; 14 bases map to TRBD2. Germline trimming cut 1 base from V and 3 bases from J; bases unmatched to any gene: 7. The CDR3 contains 18 residues. CDR1 SGHRS and CDR2 YFSETQ come from the germline V gene. DNA of the CDR3: TGCGCCAGCAGCTTGATGCCCGGGACTAGCGGGAGTACAGATACGCAGTATTTT. Its translation: CASSLMPGTSGSTDTQYF.

J is TRBJ2-7 and V is TRBV5-1, with TRBD2 identical over 15 bases. CDR3 length equals 16 residues. With V trimmed by 4 bases and J by 7 bases, 9 bases remained unmatched. Germline V gene sequence: CDR1 SGHRS, CDR2 YFSETQ. The CDR3 spells CASSLGTGTSGGEQYF. The CDR3 coding sequence is TGCGCCAGCAGCCTTGGCACCGGGACTAGCGGGGGGGAGCAGTACTTC.

The rearrangement joins TRBV28 to TRBJ1-1; no clear D gene. This CDR3 spans 13 amino acids. Germline CDR1 reads MDHEN; CDR2 reads SYDVKM. V was trimmed by 5 bases and J by 6 bases, leaving 13 bases between them. The CDR3 spells CASSAGDLAEAFF. CDR3 DNA: TGTGCCAGCAGTGCGGGAGATCTCGCTGAAGCTTTCTTT.

The rearrangement links TRBV5-4 to TRBJ2-5, with a possible D match to TRBD2 (6 bases). This CDR3 has 14 residues. V was shortened by 4 bases and J by 0 bases, with 10 bases between the two germline ends. Germline CDR1 SGHNT, CDR2 YYREEE (reference sequence). CDR3 nucleotides: TGTGCCAGCAGCCCGGGAGATTACCAAGAGACCCAGTACTTC. Translation: CASSPGDYQETQYF.